This T cell receptor beta chain was observed in a study of blood T cell repertoires in COVID-19. The CDR3 spans 16 residues. V was clipped by 5 bases and J by 6 bases; unmatched bases: 11. Germline-derived CDR1 and CDR2 are MDHEN and SYDVKM. Profiled with immunoSEQ multiplex PCR; TCRdb holds only in-frame clones, not every one. Of around 300,000 clones listed, less than 90% are singletons. The TCR was taken from a woman in her forties or fifties who had recovered from COVID-19. The source material was PBMCs or T cells enriched from blood (not recorded which). This chain links TRBV28 with TRBJ2-7; 12 bases map to TRBD2. In DNA form, the CDR3 reads TGTGCCAGCAGTCCCCGTCGGACTAGCGGGGCCCCCGAGCAGTACTTC. It encodes CASSPRRTSGAPEQYF.